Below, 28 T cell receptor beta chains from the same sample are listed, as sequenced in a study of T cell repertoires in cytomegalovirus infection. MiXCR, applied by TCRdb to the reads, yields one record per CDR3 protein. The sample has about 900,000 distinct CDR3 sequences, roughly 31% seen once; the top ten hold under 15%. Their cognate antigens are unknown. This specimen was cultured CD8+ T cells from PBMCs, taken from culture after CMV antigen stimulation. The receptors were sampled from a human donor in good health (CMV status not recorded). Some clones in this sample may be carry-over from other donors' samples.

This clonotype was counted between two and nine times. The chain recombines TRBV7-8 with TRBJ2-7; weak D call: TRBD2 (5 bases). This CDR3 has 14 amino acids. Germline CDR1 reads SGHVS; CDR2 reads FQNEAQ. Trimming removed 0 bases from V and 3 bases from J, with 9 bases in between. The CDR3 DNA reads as TGTGCCAGCAGCTTAGCTTCAGACTACTACGAGCAGTACTTC. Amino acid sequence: CASSLASDYYEQYF.

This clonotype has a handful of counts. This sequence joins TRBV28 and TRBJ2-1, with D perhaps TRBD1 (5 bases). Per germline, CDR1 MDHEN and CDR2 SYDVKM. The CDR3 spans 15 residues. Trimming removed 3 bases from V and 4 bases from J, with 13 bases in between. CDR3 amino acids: CASSLYGKGYNEQFF. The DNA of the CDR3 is TGTGCCAGCAGTTTGTATGGGAAGGGGTACAATGAGCAGTTCTTC.

The CDR3 DNA sequence: TGTGCCAGCGGGGAGAGTACTTTCAATACGCAGTATTTT. Encoded protein: CASGESTFNTQYF. The chain couples TRBV2 to TRBJ2-3; D possibly corresponds to TRBD2 (5 bases). The CDR3 has 13 residues. V shed 8 bases and J shed 7 bases, with 16 bases lying between them. Germline V lookup: CDR1 SNHLY, CDR2 FYNNEI.

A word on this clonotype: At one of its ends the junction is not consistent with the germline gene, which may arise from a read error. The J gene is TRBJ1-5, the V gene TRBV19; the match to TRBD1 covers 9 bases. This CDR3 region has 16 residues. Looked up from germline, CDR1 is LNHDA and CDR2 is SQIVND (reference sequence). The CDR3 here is CASSFTGTGPNQPQHF. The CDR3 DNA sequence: TGTGCTAGTAGTTTCACCGGGACAGGGCCTAATCAGCCCCAGCATTTT.

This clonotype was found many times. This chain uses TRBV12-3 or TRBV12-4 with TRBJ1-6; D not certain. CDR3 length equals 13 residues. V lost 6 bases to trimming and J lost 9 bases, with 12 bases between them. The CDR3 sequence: CASSLRGGSPLHF. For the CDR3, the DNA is TGTGCCAGCAGCTTAAGAGGCGGTTCACCCCTCCACTTT.

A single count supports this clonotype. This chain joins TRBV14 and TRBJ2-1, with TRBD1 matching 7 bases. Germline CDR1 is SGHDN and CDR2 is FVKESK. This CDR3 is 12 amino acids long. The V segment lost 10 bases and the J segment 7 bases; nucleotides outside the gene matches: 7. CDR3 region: CATAHRGNEQFF. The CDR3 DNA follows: TGTGCCACCGCCCACAGGGGTAATGAGCAGTTCTTC.

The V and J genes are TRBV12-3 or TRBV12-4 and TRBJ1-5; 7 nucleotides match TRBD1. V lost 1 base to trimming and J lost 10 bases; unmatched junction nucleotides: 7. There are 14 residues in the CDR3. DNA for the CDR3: TGTGCCAGCAGTTTAGGACAGGGCCGGGGCCCCCAGCATTTT. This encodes CASSLGQGRGPQHF.

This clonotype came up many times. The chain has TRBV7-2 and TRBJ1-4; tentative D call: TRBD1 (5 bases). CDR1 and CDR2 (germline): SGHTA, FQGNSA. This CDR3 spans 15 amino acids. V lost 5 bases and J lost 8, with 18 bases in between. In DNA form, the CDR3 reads TGTGCCAGCAGCGCCGCAGGGAAAGGGGCCGAAAAACTGTTTTTT. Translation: CASSAAGKGAEKLFF. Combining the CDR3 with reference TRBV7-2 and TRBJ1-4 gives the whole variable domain GAGVSQSPSNKVTEKGKDVELRCDPISGHTALYWYRQSLGQGLEFLIYFQGNSAPDKSGLPSDRFSAERTGGSVSTLTIQRTQQEDSAVYLCASSAAGKGAEKLFFGSGTQLSVL.

CDR3 sequence reads: CASSDPPWKGLGVTGELFF. The CDR3 nucleotides read TGTGCCAGCAGCGACCCCCCTTGGAAAGGCCTCGGGGTCACCGGGGAGCTGTTTTTT. The chain has TRBV9 and TRBJ2-2; a weak D match, TRBD2 (5 bases). Trimming left V 3 bases short and J 4 bases short, with 25 bases between. This CDR3 comprises 19 residues. Germline values: CDR1 SGDLS, CDR2 YYNGEE.

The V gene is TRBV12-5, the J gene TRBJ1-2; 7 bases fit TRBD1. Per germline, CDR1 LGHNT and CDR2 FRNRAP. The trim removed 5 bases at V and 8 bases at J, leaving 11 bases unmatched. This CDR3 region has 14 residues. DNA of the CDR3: TGTGCTAGTGGTCCACCCTCTACAGGGGACGGCTACACCTTC. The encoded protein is CASGPPSTGDGYTF.

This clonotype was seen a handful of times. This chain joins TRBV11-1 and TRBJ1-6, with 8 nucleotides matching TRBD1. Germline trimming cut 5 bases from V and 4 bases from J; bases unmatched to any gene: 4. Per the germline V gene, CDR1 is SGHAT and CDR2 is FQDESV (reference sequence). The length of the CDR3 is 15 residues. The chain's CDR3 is CASSPDRVYNSPLHF. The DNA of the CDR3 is TGTGCCAGCAGCCCGGACAGGGTATATAATTCACCCCTCCACTTT.

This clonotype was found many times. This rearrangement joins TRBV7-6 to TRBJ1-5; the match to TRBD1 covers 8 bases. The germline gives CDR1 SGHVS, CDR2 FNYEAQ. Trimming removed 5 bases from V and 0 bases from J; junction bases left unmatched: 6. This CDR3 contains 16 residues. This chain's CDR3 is CASSLGQGNSNQPQHF. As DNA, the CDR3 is TGTGCCAGCAGCCTAGGACAGGGTAATAGCAATCAGCCCCAGCATTTT.

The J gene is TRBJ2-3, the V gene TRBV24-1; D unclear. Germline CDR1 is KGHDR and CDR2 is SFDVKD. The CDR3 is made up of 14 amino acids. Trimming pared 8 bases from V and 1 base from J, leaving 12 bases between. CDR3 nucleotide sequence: TGTGCCACCAATATGAGAAAACGCACAGATACGCAGTATTTT. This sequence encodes CATNMRKRTDTQYF.

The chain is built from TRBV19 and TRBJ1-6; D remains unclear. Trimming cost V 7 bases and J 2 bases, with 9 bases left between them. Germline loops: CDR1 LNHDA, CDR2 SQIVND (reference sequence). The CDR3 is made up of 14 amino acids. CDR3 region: CASTGYAYNSPLHF. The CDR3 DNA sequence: TGTGCCAGTACGGGGTATGCCTATAATTCACCCCTCCACTTT.

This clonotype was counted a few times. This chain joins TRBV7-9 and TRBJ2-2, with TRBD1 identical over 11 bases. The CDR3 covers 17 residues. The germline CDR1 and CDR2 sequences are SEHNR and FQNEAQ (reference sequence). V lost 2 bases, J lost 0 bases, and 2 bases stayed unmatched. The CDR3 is CASSLPGQGANTGELFF. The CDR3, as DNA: TGTGCCAGCAGCTTACCGGGACAGGGGGCGAACACCGGGGAGCTGTTTTTT.

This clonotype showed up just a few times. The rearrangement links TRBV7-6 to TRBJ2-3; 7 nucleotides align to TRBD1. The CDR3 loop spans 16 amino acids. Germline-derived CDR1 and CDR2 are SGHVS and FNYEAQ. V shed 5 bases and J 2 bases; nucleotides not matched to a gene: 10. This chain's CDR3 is CASSPRRQGYTDTQYF. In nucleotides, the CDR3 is TGTGCCAGCAGCCCCCGGAGACAGGGTTACACAGATACGCAGTATTTT.

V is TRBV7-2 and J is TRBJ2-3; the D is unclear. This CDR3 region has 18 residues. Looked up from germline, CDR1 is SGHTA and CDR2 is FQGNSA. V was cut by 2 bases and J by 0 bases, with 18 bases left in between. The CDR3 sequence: CASSLNRLHSLSTDTQYF. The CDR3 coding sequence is TGTGCCAGCAGCTTAAACCGGCTACACTCACTCAGCACAGATACGCAGTATTTT.

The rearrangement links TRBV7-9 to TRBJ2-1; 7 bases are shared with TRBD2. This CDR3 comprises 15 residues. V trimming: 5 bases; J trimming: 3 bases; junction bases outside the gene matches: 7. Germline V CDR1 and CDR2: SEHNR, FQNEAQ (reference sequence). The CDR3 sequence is CASSIGDYLYNEQFF. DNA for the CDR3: TGTGCCAGCAGCATTGGGGACTACCTCTACAATGAGCAGTTCTTC.

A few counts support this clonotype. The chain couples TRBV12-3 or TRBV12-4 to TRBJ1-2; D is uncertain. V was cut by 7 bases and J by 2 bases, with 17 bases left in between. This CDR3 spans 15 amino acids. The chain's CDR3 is CASTPAPRRNYGYTF. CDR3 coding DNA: TGTGCCAGCACCCCCGCGCCCCGACGGAACTATGGCTACACCTTC.

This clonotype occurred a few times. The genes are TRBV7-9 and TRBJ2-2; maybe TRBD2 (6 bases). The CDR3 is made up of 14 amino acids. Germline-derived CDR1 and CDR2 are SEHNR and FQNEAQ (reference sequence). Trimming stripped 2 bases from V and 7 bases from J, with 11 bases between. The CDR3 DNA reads TGTGCCAGCAGCTTAAGTTTCGGGAGCGGGGAGCTGTTTTTT. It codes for CASSLSFGSGELFF.

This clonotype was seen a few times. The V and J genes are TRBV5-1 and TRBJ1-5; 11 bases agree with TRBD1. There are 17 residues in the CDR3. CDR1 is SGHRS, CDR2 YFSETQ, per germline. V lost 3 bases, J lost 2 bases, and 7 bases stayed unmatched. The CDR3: CASSSGDRGLGNQPQHF. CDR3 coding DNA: TGCGCCAGCAGCTCGGGGGACAGGGGGTTGGGCAATCAGCCCCAGCATTTT. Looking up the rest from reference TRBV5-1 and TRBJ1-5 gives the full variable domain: KAGVTQTPRYLIKTRGQQVTLSCSPISGHRSVSWYQQTPGQGLQFLFEYFSETQRNKGNFPGRFSGRQFSNSRSEMNVSTLELGDSALYLCASSSGDRGLGNQPQHFGDGTRLSIL.

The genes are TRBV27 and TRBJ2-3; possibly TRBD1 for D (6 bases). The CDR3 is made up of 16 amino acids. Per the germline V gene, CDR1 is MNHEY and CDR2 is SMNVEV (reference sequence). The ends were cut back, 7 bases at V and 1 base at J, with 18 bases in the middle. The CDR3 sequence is CASTQTQGTGTDTQYF. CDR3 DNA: TGTGCCAGCACTCAAACACAGGGTACTGGCACAGATACGCAGTATTTT.

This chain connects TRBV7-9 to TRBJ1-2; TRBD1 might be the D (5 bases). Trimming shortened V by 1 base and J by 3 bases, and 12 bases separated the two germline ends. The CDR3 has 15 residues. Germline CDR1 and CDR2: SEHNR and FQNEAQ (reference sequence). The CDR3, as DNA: TGTGCCAGCAGCTTAGTGGGCAGGGAGGACTATGGCTACACCTTC. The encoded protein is CASSLVGREDYGYTF.

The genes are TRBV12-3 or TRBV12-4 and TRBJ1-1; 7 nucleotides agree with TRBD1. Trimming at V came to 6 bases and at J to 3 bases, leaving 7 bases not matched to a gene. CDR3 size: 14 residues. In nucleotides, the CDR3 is TGTGCCAGCAGAAGCAGGGGGGTCGACACTGAAGCTTTCTTT. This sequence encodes CASRSRGVDTEAFF.

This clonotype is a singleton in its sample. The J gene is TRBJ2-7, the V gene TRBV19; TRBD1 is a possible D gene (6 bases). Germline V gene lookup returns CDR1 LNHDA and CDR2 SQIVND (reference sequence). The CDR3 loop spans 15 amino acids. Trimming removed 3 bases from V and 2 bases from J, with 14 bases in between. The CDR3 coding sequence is TGTGCCAGTAGTATTTACCCAACAGGGCCCTACGAGCAGTACTTC. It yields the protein CASSIYPTGPYEQYF.

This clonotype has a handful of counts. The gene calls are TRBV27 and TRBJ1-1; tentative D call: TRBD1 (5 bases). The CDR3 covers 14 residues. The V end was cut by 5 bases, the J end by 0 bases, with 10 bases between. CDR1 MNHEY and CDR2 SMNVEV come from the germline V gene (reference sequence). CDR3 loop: CASSGWGMNTEAFF. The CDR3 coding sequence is TGTGCCAGCAGTGGGTGGGGGATGAACACTGAAGCTTTCTTT.

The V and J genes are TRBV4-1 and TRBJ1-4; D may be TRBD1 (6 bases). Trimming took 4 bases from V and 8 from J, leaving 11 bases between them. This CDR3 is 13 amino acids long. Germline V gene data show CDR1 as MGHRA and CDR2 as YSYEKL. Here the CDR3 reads CASSLTTGEKLFF. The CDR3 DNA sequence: TGCGCCAGCAGCCTCACGACAGGCGAAAAACTGTTTTTT.

CDR3: CASSFKVAGMTEAFF. The CDR3, as DNA: TGTGCCAGCAGCTTTAAGGTCGCGGGAATGACTGAAGCTTTCTTT. This rearrangement joins TRBV5-5 to TRBJ1-1; D unclear. This CDR3 region has 15 residues. V lost 2 bases to trimming and J lost 5 bases, with 16 bases between them. Germline CDR1 is SGHKS and CDR2 is YYEKEE (reference sequence).